One and the same sample provided the 27 T cell receptor beta chains below, sequenced in a study of cytomegalovirus exposure and HLA in healthy donors. PCR involved 60 Vbeta and 13 Jbeta primers. Assay: immunoSEQ multiplex PCR; the TCRdb copy retains only in-frame clones and omits some. This sample's table reports about 130,000 clones. The source material was PBMCs. These receptors all come from a middle-aged woman in good health and CMV-seropositive.

The genes are TRBV6-5 and TRBJ2-2; no clear D. Germline-derived CDR1 and CDR2 are MNHEY and SVGAGI. V was trimmed by 6 bases and J by 7 bases, leaving 9 bases between them. This CDR3 has 12 amino acids. CDR3 sequence (DNA): TGTGCCAGCAGCACCGGCGGCGGGGAGCTGTTTTTT. This translates into CASSTGGGELFF.

This chain links TRBV6-1 with TRBJ1-5; possible D gene TRBD1, 5 bases. Germline V gene data show CDR1 as MNHNS and CDR2 as SASEGT. This CDR3 has 13 residues. V shed 9 bases and J shed 3 bases, with 12 bases lying between them. CDR3 in DNA: TGTGCCAGTGGGGCGGACCTCAATCAGCCCCAGCATTTT. It is translated as CASGADLNQPQHF.

J is TRBJ2-7 and V is TRBV5-1; TRBD1 is a possible D gene (5 bases). CDR1 is SGHRS, CDR2 YFSETQ, per germline. Trimming took 0 bases from V and 7 from J, leaving 14 bases between them. There are 14 residues in the CDR3. The CDR3 region has the DNA TGCGCCAGCAGCTTGGATCAGGGTGTGAAAGAGCAGTACTTC. Encoded protein: CASSLDQGVKEQYF.

V is TRBV19 and J is TRBJ2-5; TRBD1 aligns across 7 bases. The ends lost 4 bases at V and 3 bases at J; junction bases unmatched: 8. CDR3 length: 15 residues. Germline V gene lookup returns CDR1 LNHDA and CDR2 SQIVND (reference sequence). The CDR3 loop reads CASSTRQGPEETQYF. The CDR3 region has the DNA TGTGCCAGTAGTACGAGACAGGGACCCGAAGAGACCCAGTACTTC.

V gene TRBV5-6 combines with J gene TRBJ2-5; TRBD1 is a possible D gene (5 bases). Looked up from germline, CDR1 is SGHDT and CDR2 is YYEEEE. The CDR3 contains 15 residues. V was cut by 4 bases and J by 5 bases, with 18 bases left in between. CDR3 sequence (DNA): TGTGCCAGCAGCCACTCTGGGGCAGTGGAGGAGACCCAGTACTTC. Translated: CASSHSGAVEETQYF.

The chain links TRBV2 to TRBJ1-6; 10 bases line up with TRBD1. The V and J ends lost 6 bases and 9 bases, in that order; junction bases with no gene match: 11. Germline loops: CDR1 SNHLY, CDR2 FYNNEI. The CDR3 has 16 amino acids. The CDR3 sequence: CASSLNGGDRGSPLHF. The CDR3 DNA is TGTGCCAGCAGCCTGAATGGGGGGGACAGGGGTTCACCCCTCCACTTT.

The chain links TRBV15 to TRBJ1-4, with 8 bases fitting TRBD1. The J segment lost 8 bases and the V segment lost 5 bases, leaving 10 bases of the junction unmatched. Germline CDR1 reads LNHNV; CDR2 reads YYDKDF (reference sequence). The CDR3 has 15 residues. The CDR3 sequence is CATSGRAGGWEKLFF. The CDR3 DNA reads as TGTGCCACCAGCGGGCGAGCAGGGGGCTGGGAAAAACTGTTTTTT.

The chain carries TRBV5-1 and TRBJ1-1, with a tentative D call TRBD1 (6 bases). V lost 5 bases and J 3 bases, leaving 17 bases between the germline ends. CDR1 and CDR2 from the germline V gene are SGHRS and YFSETQ. CDR3 length: 15 residues. CDR3 bases: TGCGCCAGCAGAGGTGGACAGAACTTTTACACTGAAGCTTTCTTT. Encoded protein: CASRGGQNFYTEAFF.

The chain links TRBV11-2 to TRBJ2-1, with TRBD2 matching 7 bases. V gave up 0 bases and J gave up 8 bases; unmatched junction bases: 1. Germline CDR1 is SGHAT and CDR2 is FQNNGV. This CDR3 has 13 amino acids. The CDR3 nucleotides are TGTGCCAGCAGCTTAGACCTAGCGGATGAGCAGTTCTTC. It is translated as CASSLDLADEQFF.

The chain carries TRBV19 and TRBJ1-2; TRBD1 aligns across 8 bases. This CDR3 is 13 amino acids long. Germline values: CDR1 LNHDA, CDR2 SQIVND (reference sequence). Losses at the gene ends were 3 bases for V and 13 bases for J; bases not matched to a gene: 10. The CDR3 here is CASSMRSGGFCTF. For the CDR3, the DNA is TGTGCCAGTAGTATGAGATCAGGGGGCTTCTGCACCTTC.

The chain uses TRBV2 and TRBJ2-2; TRBD1 might be the D (6 bases). Germline assignment: CDR1 SNHLY and CDR2 FYNNEI. The CDR3 is 13 amino acids. With 6 bases removed from V and 5 bases from J, the gap between germline ends came to 10 bases. The CDR3 protein is CASRFDRTGELFF. The CDR3 nucleotides are TGTGCCAGCAGATTCGACAGGACCGGGGAGCTGTTTTTT. The full variable domain, in which reference TRBV2 and TRBJ2-2 provide the parts outside the CDR3, is EPEVTQTPSHQVTQMGQEVILRCVPISNHLYFYWYRQILGQKVEFLVSFYNNEISEKSEIFDDQFSVERPDGSNFTLKIRSTKLEDSAMYFCASRFDRTGELFFGEGSRLTVL.

J is TRBJ2-3 and V is TRBV5-1; TRBD1 matches 9 bases. The CDR3 spans 15 residues. The junction had 4 bases not matched to a gene; V was cut back by 3 bases and J by 2 bases. In germline, CDR1 is SGHRS, CDR2 YFSETQ. The CDR3 spells CASSYRDRDTDTQYF. CDR3 nucleotides: TGCGCCAGCAGCTACCGGGACAGGGACACAGATACGCAGTATTTT.

This chain links TRBV5-4 with TRBJ2-7, with 8 bases aligning to TRBD1. The germline V gene encodes CDR1 SGHNT and CDR2 YYREEE (reference sequence). Trimming removed 4 bases from V and 5 bases from J; junction bases left unmatched: 5. The CDR3 consists of 13 residues. The CDR3 DNA is TGTGCCAGCAGCGTTCAGGGGGCCCACGAGCAGTACTTC. The encoded protein is CASSVQGAHEQYF.

The V and J genes are TRBV28 and TRBJ2-7; D is possibly TRBD2 (6 bases). V lost 4 bases to trimming and J lost 2 bases, with 9 bases between them. Germline CDR1 MDHEN, CDR2 SYDVKM. This CDR3 region has 13 residues. CDR3 residues: CASSSLATYEQYF. In DNA form, the CDR3 reads TGTGCCAGCAGTTCACTAGCTACCTACGAGCAGTACTTC. The complete variable domain, with remaining parts taken from reference TRBV28 and TRBJ2-7, reads DVKVTQSSRYLVKRTGEKVFLECVQDMDHENMFWYRQDPGLGLRLIYFSYDVKMKEKGDIPEGYSVSREKKERFSLILESASTNQTSMYLCASSSLATYEQYFGPGTRLTVT.

The chain carries TRBV5-1 and TRBJ2-5; 8 bases align to TRBD2. This CDR3 has 14 amino acids. Per germline, CDR1 SGHRS and CDR2 YFSETQ. Unmatched junction bases numbered 8, after V lost 5 bases and J lost 5 bases. Here the CDR3 reads CASSFGRGGETQYF. CDR3 DNA: TGCGCCAGCAGTTTCGGACGGGGGGGGGAGACCCAGTACTTC.

V gene TRBV11-2 combines with J gene TRBJ2-7, with a weak D call TRBD1 (5 bases). Trimming pared 1 base from V and 2 bases from J, leaving 6 bases between. Per the germline V gene, CDR1 is SGHAT and CDR2 is FQNNGV. The CDR3 runs to 13 residues. In nucleotides, the CDR3 is TGTGCCAGCAGCTTAGTACAGGCCTACGAGCAGTACTTC. Amino acid sequence: CASSLVQAYEQYF.

This chain links TRBV11-2 with TRBJ1-3; D ambiguous. V lost 1 base, J lost 4 bases, and 11 bases lay in between. Germline assignment: CDR1 SGHAT and CDR2 FQNNGV. The CDR3 has 15 amino acids. DNA for the CDR3: TGTGCCAGCAGCTTAGTAGGACTTAAAGGAAACACCATATATTTT. It encodes CASSLVGLKGNTIYF.

The chain recombines TRBV30 with TRBJ2-3; the match to TRBD2 covers 7 bases. The germline CDR1 and CDR2 sequences are GTSNPN and SVGIG (reference sequence). The CDR3 loop spans 14 amino acids. V shed 3 bases, J shed 2 bases, and the junction held 5 bases outside the gene matches. CDR3 protein: CAWRTAGNTDTQYF. The CDR3 DNA reads as TGTGCCTGGAGAACAGCGGGAAACACAGATACGCAGTATTTT.

The rearrangement links TRBV5-4 to TRBJ2-2; 11 positions agree with TRBD1. Germline V gives CDR1 SGHNT, CDR2 YYREEE (reference sequence). The CDR3 spans 17 residues. Trimming cost V 3 bases and J 5 bases; bases outside gene matches: 9. CDR3 nucleotides: TGTGCCAGCAGCTGGGCGGGGACAGGGGGGGGAACCGGGGAGCTGTTTTTT. Its translation is CASSWAGTGGGTGELFF.

The rearrangement uses TRBV27 and TRBJ2-7; 8 bases map to TRBD2. The CDR3 is made up of 13 amino acids. V gave up 3 bases and J gave up 6 bases; unmatched junction bases: 4. Germline values: CDR1 MNHEY, CDR2 SMNVEV (reference sequence). The CDR3 loop is CASSFGLAGEQYF. The CDR3 DNA is TGTGCCAGCAGTTTCGGGCTAGCGGGCGAGCAGTACTTC.

J is TRBJ2-7 and V is TRBV19; 7 bases line up with TRBD1. This CDR3 region has 15 residues. Germline V gene data show CDR1 as LNHDA and CDR2 as SQIVND (reference sequence). Losses at the gene ends were 2 bases for V and 1 base for J; bases not matched to a gene: 5. The CDR3 loop reads CASSIRDRVSYEQYF. CDR3 DNA: TGTGCCAGTAGTATAAGAGACAGGGTTTCCTACGAGCAGTACTTC.

The chain joins TRBV5-1 to TRBJ1-1; the match to TRBD1 covers 8 bases. The V gene's germline CDR1 is SGHRS and CDR2 YFSETQ. Trimming took 4 bases from V and 6 from J; bases not matched to a gene: 14. There are 16 residues in the CDR3. The CDR3 here is CASSLQGAGGTAEAFF. CDR3 nucleotides: TGCGCCAGCAGCCTTCAGGGGGCAGGGGGCACCGCTGAAGCTTTCTTT. Full variable domain (outside the CDR3, taken from reference TRBV5-1 and TRBJ1-1): KAGVTQTPRYLIKTRGQQVTLSCSPISGHRSVSWYQQTPGQGLQFLFEYFSETQRNKGNFPGRFSGRQFSNSRSEMNVSTLELGDSALYLCASSLQGAGGTAEAFFGQGTRLTVV.

The rearrangement uses TRBV29-1 and TRBJ2-3, with 12 bases matching TRBD1. Germline values: CDR1 SQVTM, CDR2 ANQGSEA. The CDR3 covers 18 residues. The V segment lost 4 bases and the J segment 6 bases; nucleotides outside the gene matches: 17. DNA for the CDR3: TGCAGCGTTGGAGTTCTTTCTGGGACAGGGGGCGCAGGGGATACGCAGTATTTT. Its translation is CSVGVLSGTGGAGDTQYF.

The chain recombines TRBV10-3 with TRBJ2-7, with TRBD2 as a possible D gene (6 bases). The CDR3 has 14 residues. Germline values: CDR1 ENHRY, CDR2 SYGVKD. The ends were cut back, 10 bases at V and 3 bases at J, with 19 bases in the middle. The CDR3 DNA reads as TGTGCCACCACTGAAACCGGGACTGACTACGAGCAGTACTTC. This codes for CATTETGTDYEQYF.

V is TRBV29-1 and J is TRBJ2-1; D gene uncertain. V was pared by 7 bases and J by 7 bases, with 8 bases between. This CDR3 comprises 10 residues. CDR1 SQVTM and CDR2 ANQGSEA come from the germline V gene. CDR3 sequence reads: CSAEENEQFF. The CDR3 nucleotides read TGCAGCGCAGAGGAGAATGAGCAGTTCTTC.

The DNA for the CDR3 is TGTGCCAGCAGCCTTAACTACGAGCAGTACTTC. This sequence encodes CASSLNYEQYF. The rearrangement joins TRBV7-9 to TRBJ2-7; D not certain. CDR1 is SEHNR and CDR2 is FQNEAQ in the germline V gene (reference sequence). The CDR3 sequence is 11 residues long. V lost 5 bases and J lost 3, with 5 bases in between.

The chain recombines TRBV27 with TRBJ2-7, with 9 nucleotides matching TRBD1. Germline trimming cut 4 bases from V and 3 bases from J; bases unmatched to any gene: 10. This CDR3 has 16 amino acids. CDR1 is MNHEY and CDR2 is SMNVEV in the germline V gene (reference sequence). The CDR3 DNA follows: TGTGCCAGCAGTTCCTCCCGGACAGGGGCCAGCTACGAGCAGTACTTC. This codes for CASSSSRTGASYEQYF.